The 14 T cell receptor beta chains given below trace back to one sample, sequenced in a study of T cells in Graves' hyperthyroidism and ophthalmopathy. The investigators amplified TCR beta CDR3 regions from RNA transcripts. An initial round of RT-PCR targeting the TCR CDR3 relied on the HTBI primer set. TCRdb ran MiXCR on the multiplex PCR reads and lists one entry per CDR3 protein. The sample lists 500,000 or so distinct CDR3 sequences; 15% to 20% were seen once. The specimen was blood. These TCRs come from a woman in her late teens or twenties with Graves' ophthalmopathy.

This clonotype was counted a few times. The chain couples TRBV4-1 to TRBJ2-2; TRBD2 matches at 7 bases. The V gene's germline CDR1 is MGHRA and CDR2 YSYEKL. This CDR3 has 15 residues. Trimming at V came to 4 bases and at J to 1 base, leaving 3 bases not matched to a gene. The chain's CDR3 is CASSPLAKNTGELFF. The DNA for the CDR3 is TGCGCCAGCAGCCCACTAGCGAAGAACACCGGGGAGCTGTTTTTT.

The chain is built from TRBV24-1 and TRBJ1-5; D unresolved. The CDR3 contains 13 residues. Per germline, CDR1 KGHDR and CDR2 SFDVKD. The V and J ends lost 5 bases and 8 bases respectively, with 12 bases between them. In DNA form, the CDR3 reads TGTGCCACCAGTGCCGGGGAGTGGGAGCCCCAGCATTTT. The encoded protein is CATSAGEWEPQHF.

This clonotype was counted at least ten times. The rearrangement links TRBV20-1 to TRBJ2-7; 7 positions match TRBD1. This CDR3 region has 14 residues. Germline V gives CDR1 DFQATT, CDR2 SNEGSKA (reference sequence). The junction had 8 bases not matched to a gene; V was cut back by 0 bases and J by 6 bases. CDR3 amino acids: CSARDHRGLGEQYF. The CDR3 region has the DNA TGCAGTGCTAGAGATCACAGGGGTTTAGGCGAGCAGTACTTC.

With respect to this clonotype: This clone may be a read error of a much larger clone one base away. The rearrangement links TRBV12-3 or TRBV12-4 to TRBJ1-4; D gene ambiguous. CDR3 length: 12 residues. This chain's CDR3 is CASSSDWEKPFF. The DNA for the CDR3 is TGTGCCAGCAGTTCCGATTGGGAAAAACCGTTTTTT.

The sample holds many counts of this clonotype. The rearrangement uses TRBV3-1 and TRBJ2-1; D is unresolved. V shed 4 bases and J shed 5 bases, with 9 bases lying between them. Looked up from germline, CDR1 is LGHDT and CDR2 is YNNKEL (reference sequence). This CDR3 has 13 amino acids. CDR3 protein: CASSLTQDNEQFF. In DNA, the CDR3 is TGTGCCAGCAGCCTAACTCAGGACAATGAGCAGTTCTTC.

This chain joins TRBV20-1 and TRBJ2-2, with a weak D call TRBD1 (6 bases). Germline CDR1 reads DFQATT; CDR2 reads SNEGSKA (reference sequence). With 3 bases removed from V and 7 bases from J, the gap between germline ends came to 15 bases. The CDR3 consists of 14 residues. Written as DNA, the CDR3 is TGCAGTGCTAGTAGGGGGTTTGACAGCGGGGAGCTGTTTTTT. As protein: CSASRGFDSGELFF.

In this sample, this clonotype turned up many times. The genes are TRBV28 and TRBJ1-6; 8 bases fit TRBD1. The V segment lost 5 bases and the J segment 6 bases; nucleotides outside the gene matches: 6. The CDR3 is 15 amino acids. The germline gives CDR1 MDHEN, CDR2 SYDVKM. CDR3 loop: CASSIRQGINSPLHF. DNA for the CDR3: TGTGCCAGCAGTATCAGACAGGGGATTAATTCACCCCTCCACTTT.

This chain links TRBV27 with TRBJ2-7; 11 bases match TRBD1. Germline CDR1 MNHEY, CDR2 SMNVEV (reference sequence). This CDR3 contains 14 residues. With 8 bases clipped from V and 3 bases from J, the junction kept 6 bases outside the gene matches. This CDR3 reads CASGPGTGGYEQYF. The CDR3 DNA reads TGTGCCAGCGGGCCAGGGACAGGGGGCTACGAGCAGTACTTC.

V and J are TRBV25-1 and TRBJ1-2, with a tentative D call TRBD1 (5 bases). Germline CDR1 is MGHDK and CDR2 is SYGVNS. CDR3 length: 14 residues. The V end was cut by 5 bases, the J end by 4 bases, with 14 bases between. CDR3 sequence (DNA): TGTGCCAGCAGTTCAGGGATCCCTTCCTATGGCTACACCTTC. Translating gives CASSSGIPSYGYTF.

There are a few counts of this clonotype. The chain uses TRBV5-1 and TRBJ2-7; D unclear. The CDR3 runs 15 residues. Germline values: CDR1 SGHRS, CDR2 YFSETQ. The V gene lost 4 bases and the J gene lost 3 bases, with 17 bases spanning the gap. The DNA for the CDR3 is TGCGCCAGCAGCCCCCGGGCACACACACTCTACGAGCAGTACTTC. Translation gives CASSPRAHTLYEQYF.

The genes are TRBV20-1 and TRBJ2-7; 9 positions match TRBD1. Germline trimming cut 4 bases from V and 2 bases from J; bases unmatched to any gene: 6. The CDR3 contains 14 residues. Germline-derived CDR1 and CDR2 are DFQATT and SNEGSKA (reference sequence). The CDR3 protein is CSATGTGMTYEQYF. The CDR3 bases are TGCAGTGCTACCGGGACAGGGATGACCTACGAGCAGTACTTC.

The J gene is TRBJ1-1, the V gene TRBV11-2, with D possibly TRBD1 on 6 matching bases. The V end was cut by 6 bases, the J end by 0 bases, with 14 bases between. CDR3 size: 15 residues. Germline values: CDR1 SGHAT, CDR2 FQNNGV. The CDR3 sequence is CASRPHRVLNTEAFF. The CDR3 bases are TGTGCCAGCAGACCCCACAGGGTCCTGAACACTGAAGCTTTCTTT.

This clonotype was detected many times. The chain employs TRBV27 and TRBJ1-5; 7 bases line up with TRBD1. Germline CDR1 reads MNHEY; CDR2 reads SMNVEV (reference sequence). The CDR3 spans 16 residues. V was pared by 2 bases and J by 3 bases, with 7 bases of the junction left unmatched. CDR3 coding DNA: TGTGCCAGCAGTTTAGGTACAGGGGTCCTCAATCAGCCCCAGCATTTT. It is translated as CASSLGTGVLNQPQHF.

In the case of this clonotype: Mismatch with germline at one junction end may stem from a read error. The V gene is TRBV5-1, the J gene TRBJ2-1; D gene unclear. CDR3 length: 16 residues. Germline lookup yields CDR1 SGHRS and CDR2 YFSETQ. The CDR3 loop reads CASSYNFPGSCNEQFF. Here the CDR3 DNA reads TGCGCCAGCAGCTATAACTTCCCGGGCTCCTGCAATGAGCAGTTCTTC.